Below are 12 T cell receptor beta chains sequenced from a single sample in a study of regulatory T cells in long-lasting Graves disease. Sample time point: newly diagnosed GD, antithyroid drugs for less than 3 months. Extracted PBMC RNA gave rise to the TCR library. Investigators prepared the TCR beta libraries by applying iRepertoire HTBI primers and Arm-PCR of CDR3 regions. TCRdb fed the multiplex PCR reads into MiXCR, producing one record per CDR3 protein. The sample has roughly 610,000 distinct CDR3 sequences; 16% are singletons. These data are also associated with another study on T cells in Graves' hyperthyroidism and ophthalmopathy.

This specimen consisted of peripheral blood mononuclear cells (PBMCs), obtained at new diagnosis, from a patient treated with antithyroid drugs. The receptors here all came from a woman in her twenties or thirties with Graves disease.

This clonotype was counted a few times. The chain combines TRBV19 with TRBJ2-3, with TRBD1 identical over 8 bases. V lost 9 bases and J lost 2; bases outside the gene matches: 10. The CDR3 has 15 residues. The germline CDR1 and CDR2 sequences are LNHDA and SQIVND (reference sequence). CDR3: CASKRDRYSTDTQYF. Written as DNA, the CDR3 is TGTGCCAGCAAAAGGGACAGGTACTCCACAGATACGCAGTATTTT.

With regard to this clonotype: A read error is possible here, since a much larger clone lies one base away. The chain combines TRBV30 with TRBJ1-6; TRBD1 matches at 9 bases. V lost 5 bases and J lost 7; bases outside the gene matches: 0. The CDR3 length is 12 residues. The germline gives CDR1 GTSNPN, CDR2 SVGIG (reference sequence). DNA for the CDR3: TGTGCCTGGGGACAGGGGAATTCACCCCTCCACTTT. Translated, it gives CAWGQGNSPLHF. The variable domain in full, completed from reference TRBV30 and TRBJ1-6, reads SQTIHQWPATLVQPVGSPLSLECTVEGTSNPNLYWYRQAAGRGLQLLFYSVGIGQISSEVPQNLSASRPQDRQFILSSKKLLLSDSGFYLCAWGQGNSPLHFGNGTRLTVT.

A few counts support this clonotype. V is TRBV30 and J is TRBJ1-4; D unclear. Germline loops: CDR1 GTSNPN, CDR2 SVGIG (reference sequence). The V end lost 0 bases, the J end lost 4 bases, and 9 bases lay between the germline ends. The CDR3 is 14 residues long. CDR3 amino acids: CAWSVGLINEKLFF. CDR3 nucleotide sequence: TGTGCCTGGAGTGTAGGACTGATTAATGAAAAACTGTTTTTT.

This clonotype turned up a few times. The chain is built from TRBV20-1 and TRBJ2-5; no clear D gene. V lost 5 bases and J 6 bases, leaving 25 bases between the germline ends. The CDR3 runs 16 residues. Germline V lookup: CDR1 DFQATT, CDR2 SNEGSKA (reference sequence). The CDR3 DNA reads as TGCAGTGCTCGAAAACTAAAGACGCCGCCATACCAGACCCAGTACTTC. Amino acid sequence: CSARKLKTPPYQTQYF.

This clonotype was picked up many times. V usage is TRBV11-2 and J usage is TRBJ1-6, with D uncertain. CDR1 and CDR2 from the germline V gene are SGHAT and FQNNGV. V lost 2 bases to trimming and J lost 10 bases, with 9 bases between them. The CDR3 runs to 13 residues. The DNA of the CDR3 is TGTGCCAGCAGCTTAATACCCGAATCACCCCTCCACTTT. Protein product: CASSLIPESPLHF.

The table lists this clonotype with many counts. The rearrangement joins TRBV12-3 or TRBV12-4 to TRBJ2-3; 13 nucleotides align to TRBD2. With 5 bases clipped from V and 3 bases from J, the junction kept 2 bases outside the gene matches. This CDR3 region has 15 residues. The DNA of the CDR3 is TGTGCCAGCAGTGCGGGACTAGCGGGAACAGATACGCAGTATTTT. It yields the protein CASSAGLAGTDTQYF.

The gene calls are TRBV19 and TRBJ2-3; 9 bases line up with TRBD1. Trimming at V came to 5 bases and at J to 6 bases, leaving 9 bases not matched to a gene. CDR1 LNHDA and CDR2 SQIVND come from the germline V gene (reference sequence). CDR3 length: 15 residues. The CDR3 DNA reads as TGTGCCAGTAGTCGTCCCGGGACAGGGTTGGATACGCAGTATTTT. This translates into CASSRPGTGLDTQYF.

This clonotype was seen many times. The chain uses TRBV28 and TRBJ1-1; no definite D call. Germline CDR1 and CDR2: MDHEN and SYDVKM. The CDR3 runs 12 residues. Trimming took 5 bases from V and 7 from J, leaving 11 bases between them. CDR3: CASSVPPFEAFF. The DNA for the CDR3 is TGTGCCAGCAGTGTTCCCCCTTTTGAAGCTTTCTTT.

This clonotype occurred a few times. The rearrangement uses TRBV6-1 and TRBJ1-5; a weak D match, TRBD1 (5 bases). V was trimmed by 4 bases and J by 5 bases, leaving 9 bases between them. Germline CDR1 MNHNS, CDR2 SASEGT. The CDR3 runs to 13 residues. This CDR3 reads CASSVIRDQPQHF. The CDR3 nucleotides read TGTGCCAGCAGTGTTATCAGGGATCAGCCCCAGCATTTT.

This clonotype was observed many times. V usage is TRBV20-1 and J usage is TRBJ2-3; TRBD1 might be the D (6 bases). CDR1 is DFQATT and CDR2 is SNEGSKA in the germline V gene (reference sequence). V was trimmed by 0 bases and J by 0 bases, leaving 16 bases between them. This CDR3 region has 17 residues. The CDR3: CSARDLPGTRSTDTQYF. The CDR3 nucleotides read TGCAGTGCTAGAGACCTCCCCGGGACACGGAGCACAGATACGCAGTATTTT.

The chain carries TRBV30 and TRBJ1-6; D gene unclear. Germline V CDR1 and CDR2: GTSNPN, SVGIG (reference sequence). This CDR3 contains 14 residues. V was pared by 5 bases and J by 7 bases, with 15 bases between. CDR3 coding DNA: TGTGCCTGGGGGGAGAGGGCGAACAATTCACCCCTCCACTTT. It codes for CAWGERANNSPLHF.

This clonotype occurred a few times. In DNA, the CDR3 is TGCGCCAGCAGCTGGGAGACGGGGAACCGCTATGGCTACACCTTC. It encodes CASSWETGNRYGYTF. This chain joins TRBV5-1 and TRBJ1-2; D is ambiguous. V gave up 3 bases and J gave up 4 bases, with 16 bases separating them. CDR1 and CDR2 (germline): SGHRS, YFSETQ. The CDR3 is 15 amino acids.